The 22 T cell receptor beta chains presented below share a single source sample, sequenced in a study of blood T cell repertoires in COVID-19. Only in-frame clones appear in the TCRdb table, and some are missing; sequencing was by immunoSEQ multiplex PCR. The sample lists approximately 99,000 clones; 88% were seen once. What was sequenced was peripheral blood. Every receptor here comes from a human donor in a cohort sampled during active COVID-19.

This clone was recorded only once. The genes are TRBV15 and TRBJ1-6; 7 bases map to TRBD1. J lost 1 base, V lost 5 bases, and 5 bases had no gene match. CDR1 and CDR2 (germline): LNHNV, YYDKDF (reference sequence). The CDR3 is made up of 16 amino acids. For the CDR3, the DNA is TGTGCCACCAGCGGTAAGACAGGGTCCTATAATTCACCCCTCCACTTT. As protein: CATSGKTGSYNSPLHF. The full variable domain, in which reference TRBV15 and TRBJ1-6 provide the parts outside the CDR3, is DAMVIQNPRYQVTQFGKPVTLSCSQTLNHNVMYWYQQKSSQAPKLLFHYYDKDFNNEADTPDNFQSRRPNTSFCFLDIRSPGLGDTAMYLCATSGKTGSYNSPLHFGNGTRLTVT.

The chain combines TRBV5-5 with TRBJ2-6; TRBD1 matches at 7 bases. The CDR3 runs to 15 residues. The germline V gene has CDR1 SGHKS and CDR2 YYEKEE (reference sequence). V lost 5 bases and J lost 2; bases outside the gene matches: 4. In DNA, the CDR3 is TGTGCCAGCAGTGCAGGGGGTCCTGGGGCCAACGTCCTGACTTTC. This codes for CASSAGGPGANVLTF.

This clone was seen only a few times. The chain couples TRBV7-2 to TRBJ2-5; TRBD1 agrees at 9 bases. J gave up 1 base and V 3 bases, and 3 bases lay outside the gene matches. Germline lookup yields CDR1 SGHTA and CDR2 FQGNSA. The CDR3 has 15 amino acids. CDR3 nucleotide sequence: TGTGCCAGCAGCTTCCAGACAGGGGGCCAAGAGACCCAGTACTTC. Residues: CASSFQTGGQETQYF.

The chain links TRBV19 to TRBJ2-3; a possible D gene is TRBD2 (6 bases). From germline, CDR1 is LNHDA and CDR2 SQIVND (reference sequence). The V and J ends lost 7 bases and 2 bases respectively, with 13 bases between them. The CDR3 length is 14 residues. The CDR3 DNA is TGTGCCAGTAACAGCGGGCGGACCACAGATACGCAGTATTTT. It is translated as CASNSGRTTDTQYF. The full variable domain, in which reference TRBV19 and TRBJ2-3 provide the parts outside the CDR3, is DGGITQSPKYLFRKEGQNVTLSCEQNLNHDAMYWYRQDPGQGLRLIYYSQIVNDFQKGDIAEGYSVSREKKESFPLTVTSAQKNPTAFYLCASNSGRTTDTQYFGPGTRLTVL.

The chain employs TRBV6-5 and TRBJ1-5; a possible D gene is TRBD1 (5 bases). V shed 2 bases and J shed 5 bases, with 10 bases lying between them. Per the germline V gene, CDR1 is MNHEY and CDR2 is SVGAGI. This CDR3 comprises 14 residues. The CDR3 here is CASSYLGGDQPQHF. As DNA, the CDR3 is TGTGCCAGCAGTTACCTGGGGGGAGATCAGCCCCAGCATTTT.

The V gene is TRBV7-8, the J gene TRBJ1-2; 7 positions agree with TRBD1. CDR1 is SGHVS and CDR2 is FQNEAQ in the germline V gene. The CDR3 consists of 17 residues. Germline trimming cut 5 bases from V and 6 bases from J; bases unmatched to any gene: 18. CDR3 sequence reads: CASSPPGGKALMHGYTF. In DNA, the CDR3 is TGTGCCAGCAGCCCTCCAGGGGGAAAGGCTTTGATGCATGGCTACACCTTC.

This chain joins TRBV21-1 and TRBJ2-7; the tabulated D call, TRBD1, remains unverified against the DNA. TRBV21-1 is designated a pseudogene. The CDR3 loop spans 14 amino acids. The CDR3 loop reads CASSPGTGAYEQYF. The CDR3 DNA reads as TGTGCCAGCAGCCCGGGGACAGGTGCCTACGAGCAGTACTTC.

About this clone itself: Other DNA sequences in the same sample also yield this CDR3. The chain links TRBV7-8 to TRBJ2-2, with a possible D match to TRBD2 (6 bases). Per germline, CDR1 SGHVS and CDR2 FQNEAQ. The CDR3 contains 15 residues. The germline V and J ends were trimmed by 4 bases and 1 base, with 10 bases remaining between them. The CDR3 is CASSSGLLNTGELFF. In DNA form, the CDR3 reads TGTGCCAGCAGCTCGGGACTCCTGAACACCGGGGAGCTGTTTTTT.

This clone was counted only a few times. CDR3 coding DNA: TGTGCCAGCAGCTCTTTGAGGGTAACTGGAAACACCATATATTTT. This gives the protein CASSSLRVTGNTIYF. This chain uses TRBV3-1 (or the pseudogene TRBV3-2) with TRBJ1-3; no clear D gene. Germline V gives CDR1 LGHDT, CDR2 YNNKEL (reference sequence). Trimming took 5 bases from V and 2 from J, leaving 13 bases between them. The CDR3 has 15 residues.

The V call is TRBV9, the J call TRBJ1-2; D is possibly TRBD1 (5 bases). CDR1 and CDR2 from the germline V gene are SGDLS and YYNGEE. The CDR3 sequence is 15 residues long. V was pared by 0 bases and J by 3 bases, with 12 bases between. The CDR3 reads CASSVDSGEYYGYTF. For the CDR3, the DNA is TGTGCCAGCAGCGTAGATTCGGGGGAGTACTATGGCTACACCTTC.

The chain carries TRBV6-1 and TRBJ1-2; D gene uncertain. Deletions cut 0 bases from V and 7 bases from J, with 15 bases between. The CDR3 spans 15 residues. Germline V gene data show CDR1 as MNHNS and CDR2 as SASEGT. CDR3 amino acids: CASSEARTAWAGYTF. The CDR3, as DNA: TGTGCCAGCAGTGAAGCGCGAACAGCCTGGGCTGGCTACACCTTC.

The chain joins TRBV2 to TRBJ1-4; D uncertain. V lost 1 base, J lost 11 bases, and 11 bases lay in between. Per the germline V gene, CDR1 is SNHLY and CDR2 is FYNNEI. The CDR3 totals 13 residues. The DNA for the CDR3 is TGTGCCAGCAGTGAAGGGAATCGGGAGAAACTGTTTTTT. Amino acid sequence: CASSEGNREKLFF. Complete variable domain (other parts from reference TRBV2 and TRBJ1-4): EPEVTQTPSHQVTQMGQEVILRCVPISNHLYFYWYRQILGQKVEFLVSFYNNEISEKSEIFDDQFSVERPDGSNFTLKIRSTKLEDSAMYFCASSEGNREKLFFGSGTQLSVL.

A single count supports this clone. The same CDR3 can be traced to other DNA sequences in this sample. CDR3: CASSWTSTDTQYF. CDR3 bases: TGTGCCAGTAGTTGGACTAGCACAGATACGCAGTATTTT. This chain connects TRBV19 to TRBJ2-3; the D gene is possibly TRBD2 (5 bases). This CDR3 is built from 13 residues. V gave up 5 bases and J gave up 0 bases, with 6 bases separating them. Germline V CDR1 and CDR2: LNHDA, SQIVND (reference sequence).

This chain connects TRBV19 to TRBJ1-5; D might be TRBD1 (6 bases). The CDR3 covers 17 residues. CDR1 and CDR2 (germline): LNHDA, SQIVND (reference sequence). Trimming removed 6 bases from V and 2 bases from J, with 20 bases in between. The CDR3 sequence is CASSWTAATGGNQPQHF. DNA for the CDR3: TGTGCCAGTAGCTGGACAGCGGCGACAGGTGGCAATCAGCCCCAGCATTTT.

This clone has just one count. The rearrangement links TRBV30 to TRBJ1-3; D remains ambiguous. Trimming pared 0 bases from V and 0 bases from J, leaving 9 bases between. The CDR3 is 15 residues long. From germline, CDR1 is GTSNPN and CDR2 SVGIG (reference sequence). The CDR3 loop reads CAWSVQISSGNTIYF. The CDR3 DNA follows: TGTGCCTGGAGTGTCCAGATCAGCTCTGGAAACACCATATATTTT.

The chain couples TRBV20-1 to TRBJ1-1; D gene unclear. Trimming stripped 1 base from V and 8 bases from J, with 8 bases between. The CDR3 consists of 11 residues. Germline-derived CDR1 and CDR2 are DFQATT and SNEGSKA (reference sequence). CDR3 amino acids: CSARADMEAFF. In DNA form, the CDR3 reads TGCAGTGCTAGAGCCGACATGGAAGCTTTCTTT.

This rearrangement joins TRBV7-8 to TRBJ1-1; D remains ambiguous. Germline V lookup: CDR1 SGHVS, CDR2 FQNEAQ. This CDR3 comprises 13 residues. V was shortened by 3 bases and J by 2 bases, with 7 bases between the two germline ends. The CDR3 DNA reads as TGTGCCAGCAGCTTTAGCCCCAACACTGAAGCTTTCTTT. Residues: CASSFSPNTEAFF.

J is TRBJ1-6 and V is TRBV3-1 (or the pseudogene TRBV3-2), with 8 nucleotides matching TRBD1. The CDR3 spans 17 residues. Germline loops: CDR1 LGHDT, CDR2 YNNKEL (reference sequence). Trimming at V came to 4 bases and at J to 7 bases, leaving 12 bases not matched to a gene. The CDR3 protein is CASSPTEPGQENSPLHF. In DNA, the CDR3 is TGTGCCAGCAGCCCAACTGAACCGGGACAGGAGAATTCACCCCTCCACTTT.

The chain couples TRBV6-6 to TRBJ2-7, with TRBD1 identical over 9 bases. Germline CDR1 and CDR2: MNHNY and SVGAGI (reference sequence). V was clipped by 6 bases and J by 4 bases; unmatched bases: 10. The length of the CDR3 is 15 residues. The CDR3 DNA sequence: TGTGCCAGCAGCTCCTGGACAGGGGATGGGTACGAGCAGTACTTC. This encodes CASSSWTGDGYEQYF.

This rearrangement joins TRBV25-1 to TRBJ2-1; D uncertain. This CDR3 comprises 12 residues. CDR1 is MGHDK and CDR2 is SYGVNS in the germline V gene. Deletions cut 5 bases from V and 10 bases from J, with 12 bases between. This chain's CDR3 is CASSTLAPEQFF. The CDR3, as DNA: TGTGCCAGCAGTACCTTGGCACCCGAGCAGTTCTTC.

The J gene is TRBJ2-2, the V gene TRBV14, with D maybe TRBD2 (6 bases). Trimming took 4 bases from V and 2 from J, leaving 26 bases between them. Germline assignment: CDR1 SGHDN and CDR2 FVKESK. This CDR3 has 20 residues. CDR3 loop: CASSRKEGTRKGNNTGELFF. The CDR3 DNA is TGTGCCAGCAGCCGAAAGGAGGGGACGCGAAAGGGAAATAACACCGGGGAGCTGTTTTTT.

This chain uses TRBV18 with TRBJ2-1; D is ambiguous. This CDR3 region has 14 residues. V was trimmed by 6 bases and J by 0 bases, leaving 9 bases between them. Germline CDR1 and CDR2: KGHSH and LQKENI. CDR3 nucleotides: TGTGCCAGCTCGGCGCCGGGCTCCTACAATGAGCAGTTCTTC. It is translated as CASSAPGSYNEQFF.